These 4 T cell receptor beta chains were all obtained from the same sample, sequenced in a study of cytomegalovirus exposure and HLA in healthy donors. The study ran its PCR with 60 Vbeta and 13 Jbeta primers. Clones were read by immunoSEQ multiplex PCR, and TCRdb kept only the in-frame ones, dropping some. This table has 220,000 or so clones, around four fifths appearing once. What was sequenced was PBMCs. These receptors were taken from a woman in her thirties or forties in good health and CMV-seronegative.

This clone was counted only a few times. This chain uses TRBV6-1 with TRBJ2-2, with D unclear. The germline CDR1 and CDR2 sequences are MNHNS and SASEGT. The CDR3 loop spans 14 amino acids. The V end was cut by 4 bases, the J end by 3 bases, with 9 bases between. DNA for the CDR3: TGTGCCAGCAGTGCCCTAGGAGACACCGGGGAGCTGTTTTTT. This sequence encodes CASSALGDTGELFF.

This CDR3 is CASSSTSGRAPYEQYF. Here the CDR3 DNA reads TGTGCCAGCAGTTCCACTAGCGGGAGGGCCCCCTACGAGCAGTACTTC. The genes are TRBV28 and TRBJ2-7, with 13 bases matching TRBD2. The CDR3 loop spans 16 amino acids. Germline-derived CDR1 and CDR2 are MDHEN and SYDVKM. Germline trimming cut 4 bases from V and 2 bases from J; bases unmatched to any gene: 5.

V gene TRBV12-5 combines with J gene TRBJ1-4; 8 bases align to TRBD1. V lost 5 bases, J lost 4 bases, and 6 bases stayed unmatched. CDR1 and CDR2 (germline): LGHNT, FRNRAP. This CDR3 contains 15 residues. CDR3 in DNA: TGTGCTAGTGGTCATGGACAGGGACTTAATGAAAAACTGTTTTTT. Translating it yields CASGHGQGLNEKLFF.

The chain has TRBV2 and TRBJ2-5; perhaps TRBD2 as D (6 bases). Trimming shortened V by 8 bases and J by 5 bases, and 12 bases separated the two germline ends. Germline V gene data show CDR1 as SNHLY and CDR2 as FYNNEI. The CDR3 extends over 12 amino acids. The CDR3 reads CASPGREETQYF. For the CDR3, the DNA is TGTGCCAGCCCGGGACGGGAGGAGACCCAGTACTTC.